The rows below give T cell receptor beta chains drawn from one sample of a study of T cell responses to AZD1222 COVID-19 vaccine. Data came from immunoSEQ multiplex PCR; TCRdb stores just in-frame clones and leaves some out. The table shows under 150,000 clones, with 75% to 85% occurring only once. The specimen was peripheral blood, collected 28 days after the second dose of the MenACWY control vaccine. All receptors come from an adult who received the MenACWY meningococcal vaccine as a control. Both conserved end residues are part of each CDR3. The D gene is left open where the match is weak. Where a row states a size, it is once, few, many or the class of an expanded clone; other rows omit it.

d_gene	j_gene	abundance	v_gene	CDR3aa	CDR3nt
NA	TRBJ1-4	once	TRBV7-9	CASSYGTNEKLFF	TGTGCCAGCAGCTACGGGACGAATGAAAAACTGTTTTTT
NA	TRBJ1-6	few	TRBV5-1	CASSLRSSSSYNSPLHF	TGCGCCAGCAGCTTAAGGAGCTCCAGCTCCTATAATTCACCCCTCCACTTT
NA	TRBJ1-5	NA	TRBV28	CASSPRMGSNQPQHF	TGTGCCAGCAGTCCCCGGATGGGTAGCAATCAGCCCCAGCATTTT
TRBD1	TRBJ2-7	once	TRBV6-5	CASSSGTASSYEQYF	TGTGCCAGCAGTTCCGGGACAGCGAGCTCCTACGAGCAGTACTTC
TRBD1	TRBJ2-5	NA	TRBV5-1	CASSSTGGIQETQYF	TGCGCCAGCAGCTCCACAGGGGGAATCCAAGAGACCCAGTACTTC
NA	TRBJ2-5	NA	TRBV10-1	CASSDLSEQETQYF	TGCGCCAGCAGTGATTTATCAGAGCAAGAGACCCAGTACTTC
NA	TRBJ2-1	NA	TRBV5-1	CASSSNSGSGNEQFF	TGCGCCAGCAGCTCGAACTCAGGGTCTGGAAATGAGCAGTTCTTC
NA	TRBJ1-6	NA	TRBV3-1/TRBV3-2	CASSQEARQNSPLHF	TGTGCCAGCAGCCAAGAAGCACGACAGAATTCACCCCTCCACTTT
TRBD1	TRBJ1-1	NA	TRBV18	CASSRTGFGAFF	TGTGCCAGCTCCCGGACAGGTTTCGGAGCTTTCTTT
TRBD2	TRBJ2-3	NA	TRBV28	CASRGLAPDTQYF	TGTGCCAGCCGGGGACTAGCCCCAGATACGCAGTATTTT
NA	TRBJ2-5	NA	TRBV5-1	CASSLMSSEETQYF	TGCGCCAGCAGCTTGATGTCTAGCGAAGAGACCCAGTACTTC
NA	TRBJ2-1	NA	TRBV3-1/TRBV3-2	CASSQGAAGLAYNEQFF	TGTGCCAGCAGCCAAGGGGCGGCAGGGTTAGCCTACAATGAGCAGTTCTTC
NA	TRBJ2-7	NA	TRBV7-2	CASSLDKSSGNSYEQYF	TGTGCCAGCAGCTTAGATAAGTCGAGTGGAAACTCCTACGAGCAGTACTTC
NA	TRBJ1-1	NA	TRBV11-3	CASSFSRTLNTEAFF	TGTGCCAGCAGCTTCTCAAGGACCCTGAACACTGAAGCTTTCTTT
TRBD1	TRBJ2-1	NA	TRBV4-1	CASRNPGQGANEQFF	TGCGCCAGCAGAAACCCGGGACAGGGGGCAAATGAGCAGTTCTTC
NA	TRBJ1-1	NA	TRBV9	CASSFLGDPNTEAFF	TGTGCCAGCAGCTTCCTCGGGGATCCGAACACTGAAGCTTTCTTT
NA	TRBJ1-1	NA	TRBV12-3/TRBV12-4	CASSLGAPTEAFF	TGTGCCAGCAGTTTAGGGGCGCCCACTGAAGCTTTCTTT
TRBD1	TRBJ1-2	NA	TRBV15	CATSRDITQGANGYTF	TGTGCCACCAGCAGAGATATAACACAGGGGGCTAACGGCTACACCTTC
NA	TRBJ1-6	few	TRBV19	CASSLLPLGSPLHF	TGTGCCAGTAGTCTCTTGCCACTAGGTTCACCCCTCCACTTT
NA	TRBJ1-2	NA	TRBV24-1	CAIEYPPGPLSKGYTF	TGTGCCATCGAGTATCCCCCGGGACCTCTATCTAAGGGCTACACCTTC
NA	TRBJ2-2	NA	TRBV3-1/TRBV3-2	CASSQPQGGTGELFF	TGTGCCAGCAGCCAACCCCAGGGGGGGACCGGGGAGCTGTTTTTT
TRBD1	TRBJ1-1	NA	TRBV7-9	CASSLAGRGPEAFF	TGTGCCAGCAGCTTAGCCGGGAGGGGGCCTGAAGCTTTCTTT
NA	TRBJ2-5	NA	TRBV6-2/TRBV6-3	CASSFGETQYF	TGTGCCAGCAGCTTCGGGGAGACCCAGTACTTC
NA	TRBJ2-2	NA	TRBV11-3	CASSLDSRARGGDTGELFF	TGTGCCAGCAGCTTAGATTCTCGTGCCCGGGGTGGGGACACCGGGGAGCTGTTTTTT
NA	TRBJ1-6	NA	TRBV5-5	CASSLVPGYNSPLHF	TGTGCCAGCAGCTTGGTACCCGGGTATAATTCACCCCTCCACTTT
TRBD1	TRBJ2-7	NA	TRBV24-1	CATSDGPTGMYSYEQYF	TGTGCCACCAGTGATGGGCCGACAGGGATGTACTCCTACGAGCAGTACTTC
TRBD1	TRBJ1-1	few	TRBV15	CATSSPPPGGTNTEAFF	TGTGCCACCAGCAGTCCTCCCCCAGGGGGCACAAACACTGAAGCTTTCTTT
NA	TRBJ1-1	NA	TRBV29-1	CSASAGIEAFF	TGCAGCGCTTCGGCCGGCATTGAAGCTTTCTTT
NA	TRBJ1-4	few	TRBV11-2	CASSLDINEKLFF	TGTGCCAGCAGCTTAGATATAAATGAAAAACTGTTTTTT
TRBD1	TRBJ2-2	NA	TRBV25-1	CASSPGQYITGELFF	TGTGCCAGCAGCCCGGGACAGTACATCACCGGGGAGCTGTTTTTT
NA	TRBJ1-5	NA	TRBV6-5	CASSYSHRVTDQPQHF	TGTGCCAGCAGTTACTCGCACAGGGTAACGGACCAGCCCCAGCATTTT
TRBD2	TRBJ2-1	NA	TRBV7-3	CASSPPSAGGLEQFF	TGTGCCAGCAGCCCTCCCAGTGCGGGGGGGTTGGAGCAGTTCTTC
TRBD1	TRBJ1-6	NA	TRBV2	CASSRDRRSYNSPLHF	TGTGCCAGCAGTCGGGACAGAAGATCCTATAATTCACCCCTCCACTTT
NA	TRBJ1-1	NA	TRBV28	CASLGQGSYTEAFF	TGTGCCAGTTTGGGGCAGGGGTCTTACACTGAAGCTTTCTTT
NA	TRBJ2-2	NA	TRBV2	CASSEIPNPGELFF	TGTGCCAGCAGTGAAATACCCAACCCCGGGGAGCTGTTTTTT
TRBD2	TRBJ2-7	NA	TRBV30	CACWTSGAYEQYF	TGTGCCTGCTGGACTAGCGGAGCCTACGAGCAGTACTTC
NA	TRBJ2-7	NA	TRBV19	CASSIRATGNYEQYF	TGTGCCAGTAGTATCAGGGCCACAGGGAACTACGAGCAGTACTTC